This paragraph reports one T cell receptor (beta chain). This CDR3 spans 11 amino acids. Per the germline V gene, CDR1 is LNHNV and CDR2 is YYDKDF (reference sequence). Trimming removed 8 bases at V and 4 bases at J, with 7 bases between. Per the study methods: From reference gene primer amplification, estimates of nucleated cell counts were derived. Generated by immunoSEQ multiplex PCR, the TCRdb table keeps only in-frame clones and is missing some. D and trimming were read from the DNA, whereas the V and J calls and clone size are those reported in that table. The sample carries hundreds of thousands of clones, roughly 85% recorded once. The data belong to a study of blood T cell repertoires in COVID-19. Study in general: T cells, B-cell-depleted T cells, or PBMCs supplied cDNA or gDNA.

J is TRBJ2-3 and V is TRBV15; D uncertain. This TCR was recovered from a man between 18 and 29 years old with active or convalescent COVID-19. Sequencing was done on a sample of peripheral blood. Here the CDR3 DNA reads TGTGCCACCCGACTGGCAGATACGCAGTATTTT. Amino acids: CATRLADTQYF.